This section outlines one T cell receptor beta chain sequence together with its context. In germline, CDR1 is SGHTA, CDR2 FQGNSA. V lost 4 bases, J lost 7 bases, and 3 bases stayed unmatched. There are 14 residues in the CDR3. The data belong to a study of blood T cell repertoires in COVID-19. Study-level information: The study drew acute and convalescent COVID-19 samples from the United States, Italy and Spain.

The repertoire was sequenced with immunoSEQ multiplex PCR; TCRdb's copy has only in-frame clones and lacks some. The data contain roughly 29,000 clones, approximately 79% of them seen just once; the ten biggest clones take up 20% to 25%. The chain recombines TRBV7-2 with TRBJ2-5; 13 bases match TRBD2. Sequencing was carried out using peripheral blood. The sequence came from a boy aged 2 to 10 with active or convalescent COVID-19. The DNA of the CDR3 is TGTGCCAGCAGCTGGACTAGCGGGGGAGGGACCCAGTACTTC. This translates into CASSWTSGGGTQYF.